The source of this T cell receptor (beta chain) is a study of blood T cell repertoires in COVID-19. The protocol was immunoSEQ multiplex PCR, while the TCRdb copy is restricted to in-frame clones and leaves out a portion. The sample lists about 110,000 clones; over 60% were seen once. V lost 5 bases to trimming and J lost 8 bases; unmatched junction nucleotides: 5. In germline, CDR1 is MNHEY, CDR2 SMNVEV (reference sequence). The CDR3 covers 13 residues. A few counts support this clone. Source material: peripheral blood. This sequence joins TRBV27 and TRBJ1-2; TRBD1 aligns across 10 bases. The sequence was obtained from a woman older than 75 with active or convalescent COVID-19. The CDR3 region has the DNA TGTGCCAGCAGTGGGACAGGGGAGGGGGGCTACACCTTC. Its translation: CASSGTGEGGYTF.